Listed below are T cell receptor beta chains from one sample, sequenced in a study of graft-versus-host responses after intestinal transplantation. Using immunoSEQ multiplex PCR, the repertoire was profiled, and TCRdb retains in-frame clones only, with some absent. The data contain over 15,000 clones, about 89% of them seen just once; the ten biggest clones take up 9.4%. The sample was PBMCs, taken less than 240 days after intestinal transplant. The receptor source for this set is a human patient who received an intestinal transplant, so some T cells may come from the graft donor. Each CDR3 is given with its conserved first and last residue. Each record gives: CDR3 protein, V gene, CDR3 length.

CASRPRGSNQPQHF	TRBV19	14
CATLEGGATDTQYF	TRBV10-3	14
CATSRDRDSGNEQFF	TRBV15	15
CASSLGSFRSYNEQFF	TRBV5-1	16
CASSPTPGRRTQETQYF	TRBV4-1	17
CASSPWDRPHYGYTF	TRBV9	15
CASSLGDPSYEQYF	TRBV7-9	14
CATSLKSGTGFNEKLFF	TRBV15	17
CASPERTGFYGYTF	TRBV2	14
CASSTGGGEETQYF	TRBV5-1	14
CASSGGTNPNTGELFF	TRBV19	16
CASSFLMGSGDTIYF	TRBV5-1	15
CASSRTASGNTIYF	TRBV6-5	14
CASSEFQGAFF	TRBV2	11
CASGPGTSGGDTQYF	TRBV12-5	15
CASSLGRGEGTLHF	TRBV7-8	14
CASSRPEAGSTDTQYF	TRBV4-1	16
CASSLTLAGGPTYEQYF	TRBV5-5	17
CASSGGAGGYTF	TRBV2	12
CASSLGTASNQPQHF	TRBV5-1	15
CASSSSTDLLDLSGNTIYF	TRBV19	19
CASRTRGEQFF	TRBV7-9	11
CASSPPDTKQDQPQHF	TRBV18	16
CASSTGRGNEKLFF	TRBV2	14
CAWSMQTNEKLFF	TRBV30	13
CASSDRDETEAFF	TRBV6-5	13
CASSPTESLEQYF	TRBV7-9	13
CATSPGTPNEKLFF	TRBV15	14
CASSPDTNTEAFF	TRBV6-4	13
CASSVVGTSETQYF	TRBV9	14
CASSVAEVGQGSYGYTF	TRBV9	17
CASSSDSMSSPLHF	TRBV2	14
CASSESLSPRDTQYF	TRBV10-1	15
CASSWRTGWNTEAFF	TRBV5-1	15
CASSPLAGGNGEQFF	TRBV9	15
CASSHTGATEAFF	TRBV4-1	13
CASSIRGTRSTDTQYF	TRBV19	16